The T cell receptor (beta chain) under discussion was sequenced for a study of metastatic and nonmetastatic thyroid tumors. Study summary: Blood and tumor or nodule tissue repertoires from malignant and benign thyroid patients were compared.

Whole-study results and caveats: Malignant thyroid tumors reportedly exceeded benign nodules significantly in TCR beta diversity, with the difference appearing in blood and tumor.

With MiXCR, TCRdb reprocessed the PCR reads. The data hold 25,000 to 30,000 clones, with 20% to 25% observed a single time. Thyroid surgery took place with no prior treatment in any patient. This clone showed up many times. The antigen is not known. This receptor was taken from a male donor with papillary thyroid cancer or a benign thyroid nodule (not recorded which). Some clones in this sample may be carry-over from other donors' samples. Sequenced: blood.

CDR3 sequence: CASSLIQANQPQHF. The CDR3, as DNA: TGTGCCAGCAGTTTGATCCAGGCCAATCAGCCCCAGCATTTT. V is TRBV12-3 or TRBV12-4 and J is TRBJ1-5; D unclear. Trimming pared 3 bases from V and 3 bases from J, leaving 9 bases between. The CDR3 totals 14 residues.